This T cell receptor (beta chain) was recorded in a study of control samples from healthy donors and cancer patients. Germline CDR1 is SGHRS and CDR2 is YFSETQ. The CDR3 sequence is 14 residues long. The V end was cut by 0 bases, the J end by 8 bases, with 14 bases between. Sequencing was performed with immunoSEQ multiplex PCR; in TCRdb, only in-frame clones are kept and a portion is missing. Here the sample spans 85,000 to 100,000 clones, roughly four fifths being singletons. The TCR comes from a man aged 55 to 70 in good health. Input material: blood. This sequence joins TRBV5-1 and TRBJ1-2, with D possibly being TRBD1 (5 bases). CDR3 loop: CASSLEGTLRGYTF. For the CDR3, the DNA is TGCGCCAGCAGCTTGGAAGGGACGTTACGGGGCTACACCTTC.